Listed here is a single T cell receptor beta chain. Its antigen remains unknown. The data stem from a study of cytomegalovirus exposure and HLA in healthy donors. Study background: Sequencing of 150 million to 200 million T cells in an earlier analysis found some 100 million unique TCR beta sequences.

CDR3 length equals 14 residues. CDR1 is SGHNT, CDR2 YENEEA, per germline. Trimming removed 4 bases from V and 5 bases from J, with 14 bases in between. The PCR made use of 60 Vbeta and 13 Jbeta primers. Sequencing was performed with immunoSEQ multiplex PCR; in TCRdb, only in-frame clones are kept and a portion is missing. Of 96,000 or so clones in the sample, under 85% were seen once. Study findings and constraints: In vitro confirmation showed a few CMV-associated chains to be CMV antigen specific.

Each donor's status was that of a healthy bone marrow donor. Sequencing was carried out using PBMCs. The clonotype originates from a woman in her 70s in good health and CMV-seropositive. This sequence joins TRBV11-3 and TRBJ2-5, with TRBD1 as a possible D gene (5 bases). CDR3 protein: CASSSSGKRETQYF. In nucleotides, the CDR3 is TGTGCCAGCAGCTCCTCAGGGAAAAGGGAGACCCAGTACTTC.